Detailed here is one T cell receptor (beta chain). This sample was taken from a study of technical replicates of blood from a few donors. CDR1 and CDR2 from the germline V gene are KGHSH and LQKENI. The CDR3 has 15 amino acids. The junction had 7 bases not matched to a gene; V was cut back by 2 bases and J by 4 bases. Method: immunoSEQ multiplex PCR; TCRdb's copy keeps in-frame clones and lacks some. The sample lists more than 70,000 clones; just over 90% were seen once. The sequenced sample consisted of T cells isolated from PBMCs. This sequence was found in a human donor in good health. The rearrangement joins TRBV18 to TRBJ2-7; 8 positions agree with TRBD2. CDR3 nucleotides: TGTGCCAGCTCACCAGGTTCGGGAGGGCCATACGAGCAGTACTTC. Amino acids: CASSPGSGGPYEQYF.